A single sample is the source of the 15 T cell receptor beta chains below, sequenced in a study of CD8 T cells in ankylosing spondylitis. Study-wide results and limits: It appeared that ankylosing spondylitis blood was characterized by a TCR beta motif of under ten highly homologous variants.

TCRdb itself ran the 5' RACE reads through MiXCR, one entry per CDR3 protein. The sample holds 800,000 to 900,000 distinct CDR3 sequences, 10% to 15% seen once. Antigens of these TCRs are unknown. The sample was blood, either unsorted or a sorted T cell fraction (not recorded which). The receptors stem from a male donor with ankylosing spondylitis.

This clonotype has just a few counts. The V gene is TRBV20-1, the J gene TRBJ2-1; TRBD2 aligns across 9 bases. J gave up 7 bases and V 6 bases, and 16 bases lay outside the gene matches. CDR1 DFQATT and CDR2 SNEGSKA come from the germline V gene (reference sequence). This CDR3 is built from 16 residues. CDR3 DNA sequence: TGCAGTGCCATCCGCCCTACGGCGGGAGGGGATAATGAGCAGTTCTTC. Translation: CSAIRPTAGGDNEQFF.

The chain links TRBV20-1 to TRBJ2-1; D could derive from TRBD1 or TRBD2 (6 bases each). Trimming cost V 6 bases and J 6 bases, with 24 bases left between them. The germline gives CDR1 DFQATT, CDR2 SNEGSKA (reference sequence). This CDR3 has 16 amino acids. CDR3 bases: TGCAGTGCGAATGACTGGGGGGCGTCGAGGGGCAATGAGCAGTTCTTC. Its translation is CSANDWGASRGNEQFF.

The rearrangement links TRBV20-1 to TRBJ2-5; 8 nucleotides line up with TRBD2. V shed 5 bases, J shed 7 bases, and the junction held 12 bases outside the gene matches. From germline, CDR1 is DFQATT and CDR2 SNEGSKA (reference sequence). The CDR3 is made up of 14 amino acids. CDR3: CSASLASGGGTQYF. Written as DNA, the CDR3 is TGCAGTGCTTCGCTAGCGAGCGGGGGAGGGACCCAGTACTTC.

The chain recombines TRBV20-1 with TRBJ2-7; D gene unclear. Trimming took 2 bases from V and 3 from J, leaving 11 bases between them. The CDR3 extends over 13 amino acids. Germline assignment: CDR1 DFQATT and CDR2 SNEGSKA (reference sequence). The CDR3 sequence is CSARRPTVYEQYF. DNA of the CDR3: TGCAGTGCTAGACGGCCCACAGTCTACGAGCAGTACTTC.

This clonotype was counted only a few times. V and J are TRBV6-1 and TRBJ2-7; D not resolved. Germline V gene data show CDR1 as MNHNS and CDR2 as SASEGT. Trimming removed 4 bases at V and 3 bases at J, with 4 bases between. This CDR3 spans 11 amino acids. The CDR3 region is CASSVFYEQYF. CDR3 nucleotides: TGTGCCAGCAGTGTATTCTACGAGCAGTACTTC.

The rearrangement links TRBV5-1 to TRBJ2-2; D uncertain. CDR3 length: 14 amino acids. CDR1 and CDR2 (germline): SGHRS, YFSETQ. The V gene lost 1 base and the J gene lost 5 bases, with 9 bases spanning the gap. CDR3 in DNA: TGCGCCAGCAGCTTGAGGGCAGATACCGGGGAGCTGTTTTTT. This sequence encodes CASSLRADTGELFF.

This clonotype showed up just a few times. The chain joins TRBV5-1 to TRBJ2-5; 10 positions agree with TRBD2. The V segment lost 4 bases and the J segment 4 bases; nucleotides outside the gene matches: 16. CDR1 and CDR2 (germline): SGHRS, YFSETQ. The CDR3 has 18 amino acids. CDR3 in amino acids: CASSTPSGGPTSGETQYF. DNA of the CDR3: TGCGCCAGCAGCACCCCTAGCGGGGGACCGACTTCCGGAGAGACCCAGTACTTC. The full variable domain, its missing parts supplied by reference TRBV5-1 and TRBJ2-5, is KAGVTQTPRYLIKTRGQQVTLSCSPISGHRSVSWYQQTPGQGLQFLFEYFSETQRNKGNFPGRFSGRQFSNSRSEMNVSTLELGDSALYLCASSTPSGGPTSGETQYFGPGTRLLVL.

V gene TRBV5-1 combines with J gene TRBJ2-2, with D possibly being TRBD2 (5 bases). The V end lost 6 bases, the J end lost 0 bases, and 9 bases lay between the germline ends. Looked up from germline, CDR1 is SGHRS and CDR2 is YFSETQ. The CDR3 extends over 14 amino acids. Here the CDR3 DNA reads TGCGCCAGCAAGCGGACGTCGAACACCGGGGAGCTGTTTTTT. Translating gives CASKRTSNTGELFF.

V and J are TRBV10-3 and TRBJ2-1; 9 bases match TRBD2. The CDR3 spans 17 residues. Germline V lookup: CDR1 ENHRY, CDR2 SYGVKD. V shed 7 bases, J shed 2 bases, and the junction held 12 bases outside the gene matches. The CDR3 DNA follows: TGTGCCATCAATCGAGCGGGAGGCCAAAGGGCCTACAATGAGCAGTTCTTC. Translating it yields CAINRAGGQRAYNEQFF.

The chain employs TRBV4-3 and TRBJ2-1, with TRBD2 matching over 8 bases. The CDR3 length is 18 residues. CDR1 and CDR2 (germline): LGHNA, YSLEER. After removal of 1 base from V and 8 bases from J, the junction contained 16 bases not matched to a gene. Written as DNA, the CDR3 is TGCGCCAGCAGCCAAGGACTAGCGAGGTGGGAGTTGGACGATGAGCAGTTCTTC. It encodes CASSQGLARWELDDEQFF.

V usage is TRBV15 and J usage is TRBJ1-1, with D uncertain. The V end was cut by 1 base, the J end by 3 bases, with 9 bases between. This CDR3 has 14 amino acids. Germline assignment: CDR1 LNHNV and CDR2 YYDKDF (reference sequence). The chain's CDR3 is CATSRVGGYTEAFF. The CDR3 DNA sequence: TGTGCCACCAGCAGAGTCGGTGGCTACACTGAAGCTTTCTTT. Based on the CDR3 plus reference TRBV15 and TRBJ1-1, the full variable domain is DAMVIQNPRYQVTQFGKPVTLSCSQTLNHNVMYWYQQKSSQAPKLLFHYYDKDFNNEADTPDNFQSRRPNTSFCFLDIRSPGLGDTAMYLCATSRVGGYTEAFFGQGTRLTVV.

This clonotype appeared a few times. V gene TRBV20-1 combines with J gene TRBJ1-1, with a possible D match to TRBD1 (5 bases). The CDR3 is made up of 13 amino acids. V shed 6 bases and J shed 5 bases, with 16 bases lying between them. The germline CDR1 and CDR2 sequences are DFQATT and SNEGSKA (reference sequence). The CDR3 reads CSAEGQEGTEAFF. The CDR3 DNA is TGCAGTGCCGAGGGGCAGGAGGGGACTGAAGCTTTCTTT.

The rearrangement links TRBV29-1 to TRBJ2-1; D is uncertain. Deletions cut 6 bases from V and 10 bases from J, with 7 bases between. Germline V gene lookup returns CDR1 SQVTM and CDR2 ANQGSEA. The length of the CDR3 is 9 residues. CDR3 loop: CSVKAEQFF. For the CDR3, the DNA is TGCAGCGTGAAAGCGGAGCAGTTCTTC.

The chain employs TRBV5-1 and TRBJ2-1; 10 bases are shared with TRBD2. The germline CDR1 and CDR2 sequences are SGHRS and YFSETQ. The CDR3 is 15 amino acids. Unmatched junction bases numbered 7, after V lost 4 bases and J lost 6 bases. The CDR3 reads CASSRGLAGANEQFF. CDR3 sequence (DNA): TGCGCCAGCAGCCGAGGGCTAGCGGGGGCCAATGAGCAGTTCTTC.

This clonotype has just a few counts. The CDR3 sequence is CATSRGDRDVTEAFF. CDR3 DNA: TGTGCCACCAGCAGAGGTGACAGGGATGTCACTGAAGCTTTCTTT. The chain carries TRBV15 and TRBJ1-1; TRBD1 agrees at 7 bases. The CDR3 is 15 residues long. Germline V gene lookup returns CDR1 LNHNV and CDR2 YYDKDF (reference sequence). J gave up 4 bases and V 1 base, and 6 bases lay outside the gene matches.